These 20 T cell receptor beta chains were sequenced from one sample in a study of cytomegalovirus exposure and HLA in healthy donors. It was with 60 Vbeta and 13 Jbeta primers that the PCR ran. Sequenced by immunoSEQ multiplex PCR; TCRdb stores in-frame clones only, minus some. The sample lists about 120,000 clones, 60% to 85% occurring once. The sample comprised PBMCs. The receptors were gathered from a woman aged 25 to 39 in good health and CMV-seropositive.

Details on this clone: The same CDR3 is also encoded by other DNA sequences in this sample. DNA for the CDR3: TGTGCCAGCAGCGCGCGGGGGGGTAGCACAGATACGCAGTATTTT. It translates to CASSARGGSTDTQYF. This chain joins TRBV9 and TRBJ2-3; 9 bases agree with TRBD2. Germline V lookup: CDR1 SGDLS, CDR2 YYNGEE. This CDR3 has 15 amino acids. The V and J ends lost 3 bases and 0 bases, in that order; junction bases with no gene match: 2.

V usage is TRBV9 and J usage is TRBJ2-7, with 12 bases fitting TRBD1. V dropped 2 bases and J dropped 5; count of bases not matched to a gene: 2. This CDR3 region has 14 residues. Germline V gives CDR1 SGDLS, CDR2 YYNGEE. CDR3 sequence (DNA): TGTGCCAGCAGCGTGGGACAGGGGGCGGACGAGCAGTACTTC. Its translation: CASSVGQGADEQYF.

J is TRBJ2-7 and V is TRBV7-6, with a tentative D call TRBD2 (6 bases). CDR1 and CDR2 (germline): SGHVS, FNYEAQ. The CDR3 covers 14 residues. V dropped 7 bases and J dropped 5 bases, with 18 bases sitting between them. In DNA, the CDR3 is TGTGCCAGCACCTCGGTGCGGGGTTCCAACGAGCAGTACTTC. The encoded protein is CASTSVRGSNEQYF.

The chain recombines TRBV9 with TRBJ2-1, with a weak D call TRBD1 (6 bases). With 3 bases removed from V and 4 bases from J, the gap between germline ends came to 8 bases. The germline CDR1 and CDR2 sequences are SGDLS and YYNGEE. This CDR3 is built from 13 residues. The CDR3 bases are TGTGCCAGCAGCGGGGGGCTTTACAATGAGCAGTTCTTC. It specifies CASSGGLYNEQFF.

The J gene is TRBJ1-2, the V gene TRBV28; no definite D call. Trimming took off 6 bases at V and 7 bases at J, with 15 bases between the two ends. Germline loops: CDR1 MDHEN, CDR2 SYDVKM. The CDR3 runs to 13 residues. CDR3 residues: CASSLRPLGGYTF. For the CDR3, the DNA is TGTGCCAGCAGCTTGAGGCCTCTGGGTGGCTACACCTTC.

The J gene is TRBJ2-3, the V gene TRBV29-1; D is unresolved. From germline, CDR1 is SQVTM and CDR2 ANQGSEA. The CDR3 covers 12 residues. Between the trimmed V and J ends, which lost 2 bases and 2 bases, there was a span of 5 bases. CDR3 in DNA: TGCAGCGTTGAATTATTCACAGATACGCAGTATTTT. Encoded protein: CSVELFTDTQYF.

The chain uses TRBV7-9 and TRBJ2-5; the match to TRBD1 covers 8 bases. The CDR3 totals 15 residues. Germline CDR1 SEHNR, CDR2 FQNEAQ (reference sequence). V lost 5 bases and J lost 5; bases outside the gene matches: 10. The CDR3 sequence is CASSALTGVDETQYF. As DNA, the CDR3 is TGTGCCAGCAGCGCCCTGACAGGGGTGGACGAGACCCAGTACTTC. Using reference TRBV7-9 and TRBJ2-5 for the parts outside the CDR3, the full variable domain is DTGVSQNPRHKITKRGQNVTFRCDPISEHNRLYWYRQTLGQGPEFLTYFQNEAQLEKSRLLSDRFSAERPKGSFSTLEIQRTEQGDSAMYLCASSALTGVDETQYFGPGTRLLVL.

The chain joins TRBV10-1 to TRBJ2-3, with D unclear. Trimming took off 4 bases at V and 1 base at J, with 15 bases between the two ends. Germline lookup yields CDR1 WNHNN and CDR2 SYGVQD (reference sequence). The CDR3 spans 16 residues. In nucleotides, the CDR3 is TGCGCCAGCAGTGTACTGGCCCGCCGGGGCACAGATACGCAGTATTTT. As protein: CASSVLARRGTDTQYF.

This clone was seen just once. CDR3 loop: CASSLGDRANYGYTF. The CDR3 DNA is TGTGCCAGCAGCTTGGGGGACAGGGCTAACTATGGCTACACCTTC. The chain employs TRBV5-6 and TRBJ1-2; 9 nucleotides line up with TRBD1. CDR3 length: 15 amino acids. The trim removed 0 bases at V and 0 bases at J, leaving 0 bases unmatched. From germline, CDR1 is SGHDT and CDR2 YYEEEE.

CDR3 amino acids: CASSRTAQAPGGYTF. For the CDR3, the DNA is TGTGCCAGCAGTCGAACTGCACAGGCTCCCGGGGGCTACACCTTC. The chain joins TRBV6-5 to TRBJ1-2; a weak D match, TRBD1 (5 bases). From germline, CDR1 is MNHEY and CDR2 SVGAGI. The V end lost 5 bases, the J end lost 8 bases, and 21 bases lay between the germline ends. The CDR3 length is 15 residues.

This sequence joins TRBV25-1 and TRBJ1-1; tentative D call: TRBD1 (5 bases). Germline values: CDR1 MGHDK, CDR2 SYGVNS. The CDR3 length is 15 residues. Trimming cost V 7 bases and J 2 bases, with 17 bases left between them. This CDR3 is CASTADGAGNTEAFF. Written as DNA, the CDR3 is TGTGCCAGCACGGCTGATGGGGCCGGAAACACTGAAGCTTTCTTT.

The rearrangement uses TRBV28 and TRBJ2-1; possibly TRBD1 for D (6 bases). V was pared by 6 bases and J by 5 bases, with 8 bases between. The CDR3 has 12 residues. Germline CDR1 reads MDHEN; CDR2 reads SYDVKM. The CDR3 spells CASRGADNEQFF. The DNA of the CDR3 is TGTGCCAGCAGGGGGGCCGACAATGAGCAGTTCTTC.

This clone was detected only a few times. V gene TRBV30 combines with J gene TRBJ1-2; TRBD1 might be the D (6 bases). The CDR3 loop spans 13 amino acids. V was clipped by 4 bases and J by 3 bases, with 12 bases between them. Looked up from germline, CDR1 is GTSNPN and CDR2 is SVGIG (reference sequence). The CDR3 loop reads CAWNKRQDYGYTF. CDR3 nucleotides: TGTGCCTGGAACAAACGACAGGACTATGGCTACACCTTC.

The rearrangement links TRBV10-1 to TRBJ1-1, with a tentative D call TRBD1 (6 bases). V lost 4 bases, J lost 1 base, and 13 bases lay in between. The CDR3 consists of 15 residues. Per germline, CDR1 WNHNN and CDR2 SYGVQD (reference sequence). The CDR3 DNA sequence: TGCGCCAGCAGTGGGGCTATGACAGGGAACACTGAAGCTTTCTTT. Translating gives CASSGAMTGNTEAFF.

This clone occurred a few times. The chain couples TRBV5-4 to TRBJ1-2; 8 bases agree with TRBD1. The CDR3 loop spans 14 amino acids. Germline V gives CDR1 SGHNT, CDR2 YYREEE (reference sequence). J was trimmed by 8 bases and V by 4 bases; bases with no gene match: 10. CDR3 sequence: CASSMNRGAGGYTF. DNA of the CDR3: TGTGCCAGCAGCATGAACAGGGGGGCAGGGGGCTACACCTTC.

This chain joins TRBV4-2 and TRBJ2-5; D possibly corresponds to TRBD2 (6 bases). Deletions cut 1 base from V and 2 bases from J, with 26 bases between. CDR1 and CDR2 (germline): LGHNA, YNFKEQ. The CDR3 totals 20 residues. CDR3 in amino acids: CASSQGAMTSGGVLQETQYF. The CDR3 DNA is TGTGCCAGCAGCCAAGGGGCAATGACCTCGGGCGGGGTGTTGCAAGAGACCCAGTACTTC.

The rearrangement joins TRBV5-1 to TRBJ2-2, with TRBD2 matching 12 bases. The length of the CDR3 is 15 residues. V lost 3 bases and J lost 5; bases outside the gene matches: 2. Germline values: CDR1 SGHRS, CDR2 YFSETQ. CDR3 nucleotides: TGCGCCAGCAGCTACGGACTAGCGGGAACCGGGGAGCTGTTTTTT. Translating gives CASSYGLAGTGELFF.

The chain joins TRBV29-1 to TRBJ1-2; 7 nucleotides align to TRBD1. Trimming cost V 7 bases and J 8 bases; bases outside gene matches: 13. The germline V gene has CDR1 SQVTM and CDR2 ANQGSEA. CDR3 length: 13 amino acids. The CDR3 reads CSGAEAQGGGYTF. The CDR3 bases are TGCAGCGGCGCTGAGGCTCAGGGGGGCGGCTACACCTTC.

V and J are TRBV28 and TRBJ2-3; D uncertain. Germline V CDR1 and CDR2: MDHEN, SYDVKM. This CDR3 is built from 14 residues. Trimming took off 2 bases at V and 0 bases at J, with 6 bases between the two ends. The CDR3 is CASSLVASTDTQYF. In nucleotides, the CDR3 is TGTGCCAGCAGTTTAGTGGCTAGCACAGATACGCAGTATTTT. The full variable domain, its missing parts supplied by reference TRBV28 and TRBJ2-3, is DVKVTQSSRYLVKRTGEKVFLECVQDMDHENMFWYRQDPGLGLRLIYFSYDVKMKEKGDIPEGYSVSREKKERFSLILESASTNQTSMYLCASSLVASTDTQYFGPGTRLTVL.

The chain has TRBV2 and TRBJ1-5; possible D gene TRBD1, 6 bases. Germline loops: CDR1 SNHLY, CDR2 FYNNEI. V was trimmed by 6 bases and J by 6 bases, leaving 15 bases between them. The CDR3 runs 14 residues. CDR3 DNA: TGTGCCAGCAGCAAGGGCAGGGGTAGTCAGCCCCAGCATTTT. Its protein product is CASSKGRGSQPQHF.